This passage covers 24 T cell receptor beta chains from one sample sequenced in a study of technical replicates of blood from a handful of donors. The assay was immunoSEQ multiplex PCR, and TCRdb's table has in-frame clones only and misses some. Among fewer than 95,000 clones, roughly 90% were seen once, and the ten largest hold 0.2% to 0.25%. The source material was T cells isolated from PBMCs. All receptors derive from a human donor in good health.

V and J are TRBV7-6 and TRBJ1-6; D may be TRBD1 (5 bases). Trimming pared 5 bases from V and 10 bases from J, leaving 15 bases between. The length of the CDR3 is 14 residues. Germline CDR1 reads SGHVS; CDR2 reads FNYEAQ. The CDR3 DNA reads as TGTGCCAGCAGCAGCCAGGGTTTAGCCTCACCCCTCCACTTT. It specifies CASSSQGLASPLHF.

The V call is TRBV29-1, the J call TRBJ2-1, with TRBD2 identical over 13 bases. The CDR3 contains 14 residues. The germline V gene has CDR1 SQVTM and CDR2 ANQGSEA. Trimming removed 5 bases from V and 9 bases from J; junction bases left unmatched: 7. The CDR3 DNA follows: TGCAGCGTTCTGAGGACTAGCGGGAGTTCTGAGCAGTTCTTC. This sequence encodes CSVLRTSGSSEQFF.

V and J are TRBV5-1 and TRBJ2-7; 12 positions agree with TRBD1. V gave up 3 bases and J gave up 7 bases; unmatched junction bases: 5. Per the germline V gene, CDR1 is SGHRS and CDR2 is YFSETQ. The CDR3 spans 14 residues. CDR3: CASSWDRGRREQYF. CDR3 DNA: TGCGCCAGCAGCTGGGACAGGGGGCGTCGGGAGCAGTACTTC. The variable domain in full, completed from reference TRBV5-1 and TRBJ2-7, reads KAGVTQTPRYLIKTRGQQVTLSCSPISGHRSVSWYQQTPGQGLQFLFEYFSETQRNKGNFPGRFSGRQFSNSRSEMNVSTLELGDSALYLCASSWDRGRREQYFGPGTRLTVT.

The chain links TRBV5-1 to TRBJ1-2; D unresolved. The V end was cut by 3 bases, the J end by 2 bases, with 11 bases between. The CDR3 length is 14 residues. The germline gives CDR1 SGHRS, CDR2 YFSETQ. The CDR3 DNA follows: TGCGCCAGCAGCTCTACCAACCGGAACTATGGCTACACCTTC. Encoded protein: CASSSTNRNYGYTF. Looking up the rest from reference TRBV5-1 and TRBJ1-2 gives the full variable domain: KAGVTQTPRYLIKTRGQQVTLSCSPISGHRSVSWYQQTPGQGLQFLFEYFSETQRNKGNFPGRFSGRQFSNSRSEMNVSTLELGDSALYLCASSSTNRNYGYTFGSGTRLTVV.

The genes are TRBV14 and TRBJ1-6; tentatively, D is TRBD1 (6 bases). The germline V gene has CDR1 SGHDN and CDR2 FVKESK. V lost 3 bases and J 10 bases, leaving 7 bases between the germline ends. This CDR3 comprises 12 residues. This CDR3 is CASSHRGSPLHF. The DNA for the CDR3 is TGTGCCAGCAGCCACAGGGGATCACCCCTCCACTTT.

CDR3 amino acids: CASSAPGQDTYEQYF. The CDR3 DNA reads as TGTGCCAGCTCAGCTCCGGGACAGGATACCTACGAGCAGTACTTC. The chain employs TRBV18 and TRBJ2-7, with 8 bases matching TRBD1. The CDR3 has 15 residues. From germline, CDR1 is KGHSH and CDR2 LQKENI. Unmatched junction bases numbered 8, after V lost 5 bases and J lost 2 bases.

The chain has TRBV4-1 and TRBJ2-3; D might be TRBD2 (5 bases). CDR1 is MGHRA and CDR2 is YSYEKL in the germline V gene. CDR3 length: 17 residues. V lost 1 base to trimming and J lost 0 bases, with 14 bases between them. The CDR3 nucleotides are TGCGCCAGCAGCCAAGCCCCCCGGGGAAGTAGCACAGATACGCAGTATTTT. Its translation is CASSQAPRGSSTDTQYF.

The rearrangement uses TRBV4-2 and TRBJ2-3; D perhaps matches TRBD2 (6 bases). The CDR3 is 15 residues long. In germline, CDR1 is LGHNA, CDR2 YNFKEQ. V shed 4 bases and J shed 1 base, with 12 bases lying between them. The DNA of the CDR3 is TGTGCCAGCAGCCGACTAGTTTTGGGCACAGATACGCAGTATTTT. This translates into CASSRLVLGTDTQYF.

The rearrangement links TRBV11-3 to TRBJ1-2; 9 nucleotides agree with TRBD1. The CDR3 extends over 13 amino acids. Per the germline V gene, CDR1 is SGHNT and CDR2 is YENEEA. Germline trimming cut 5 bases from V and 7 bases from J; bases unmatched to any gene: 5. The CDR3 DNA follows: TGTGCCAGCAGCCCGGACAGGGGAAGTGGCTACACCTTC. This translates into CASSPDRGSGYTF.

About this clone: A read error may account for a junction end that differs from germline. V usage is TRBV10-2 and J usage is TRBJ2-3; D gene unclear. The CDR3 runs 11 residues. From germline, CDR1 is WSHSY and CDR2 SAAADI. CDR3 region: CASTERDTQYF. Here the CDR3 DNA reads TGCGCCAGCACTGAGCGAGATACGCAGTATTTT.

This chain joins TRBV5-1 and TRBJ2-7; D may be TRBD2 (5 bases). V lost 1 base to trimming and J lost 5 bases, with 22 bases between them. The CDR3 has 17 residues. Looked up from germline, CDR1 is SGHRS and CDR2 is YFSETQ. The DNA of the CDR3 is TGCGCCAGCAGCTTGATTCCCGCGAGGGCGCGAGCGAACGAGCAGTACTTC. This codes for CASSLIPARARANEQYF.

The chain uses TRBV4-2 and TRBJ1-3; D is undetermined. With 1 base removed from V and 0 bases from J, the gap between germline ends came to 13 bases. Per the germline V gene, CDR1 is LGHNA and CDR2 is YNFKEQ. This CDR3 is 17 amino acids long. In nucleotides, the CDR3 is TGTGCCAGCAGCCAAGTTTCGAGGGTAAGCTCTGGAAACACCATATATTTT. It is translated as CASSQVSRVSSGNTIYF.

The chain couples TRBV2 to TRBJ2-3; 7 bases line up with TRBD2. Per germline, CDR1 SNHLY and CDR2 FYNNEI. CDR3 length equals 16 residues. Trimming removed 2 bases from V and 3 bases from J; junction bases left unmatched: 8. CDR3 coding DNA: TGTGCCAGCAGTGAACGAGCGGGGAGAAGGACAGATACGCAGTATTTT. Translation gives CASSERAGRRTDTQYF.

This clone was counted between two and nine times. V gene TRBV19 combines with J gene TRBJ1-1, with 7 bases matching TRBD1. V trimming: 5 bases; J trimming: 5 bases; junction bases outside the gene matches: 5. The germline gives CDR1 LNHDA, CDR2 SQIVND (reference sequence). The length of the CDR3 is 13 residues. CDR3 nucleotide sequence: TGTGCCAGTAGTCAACAGGGGCAGACTGAAGCTTTCTTT. Amino acid sequence: CASSQQGQTEAFF.

The chain combines TRBV5-1 with TRBJ2-1; maybe TRBD2 (6 bases). Germline CDR1 is SGHRS and CDR2 is YFSETQ. The V end lost 0 bases, the J end lost 3 bases, and 13 bases lay between the germline ends. CDR3 size: 16 residues. The CDR3 nucleotides read TGCGCCAGCAGCTTGGAGGCCGGGGGTAGCTACAATGAGCAGTTCTTC. It translates to CASSLEAGGSYNEQFF.

The CDR3 sequence: CASSLKGQRLFF. CDR3 in DNA: TGTGCCAGCAGTTTAAAGGGACAGCGCTTGTTTTTT. This chain uses TRBV28 with TRBJ1-4; 7 positions agree with TRBD1. Germline V gene sequence: CDR1 MDHEN, CDR2 SYDVKM. After removal of 2 bases from V and 15 bases from J, the junction contained 6 bases not matched to a gene. There are 12 residues in the CDR3.

This clone turned up a few times. The chain is built from TRBV5-4 and TRBJ2-7; 9 positions match TRBD1. This CDR3 is built from 12 residues. Germline V gene lookup returns CDR1 SGHNT and CDR2 YYREEE (reference sequence). V lost 4 bases and J lost 7; bases outside the gene matches: 3. The CDR3 here is CASSPTGGEQYF. In DNA form, the CDR3 reads TGTGCCAGCAGCCCGACAGGGGGAGAGCAGTACTTC.

The chain carries TRBV9 and TRBJ2-1, with TRBD2 matching 12 bases. Germline trimming cut 2 bases from V and 9 bases from J; bases unmatched to any gene: 6. The germline V gene encodes CDR1 SGDLS and CDR2 YYNGEE. The CDR3 is 15 residues long. CDR3 protein: CASSVTSGGGGEQFF. The CDR3 nucleotides are TGTGCCAGCAGCGTGACTAGCGGGGGCGGGGGTGAGCAGTTCTTC.

The chain employs TRBV5-1 and TRBJ2-1; the match to TRBD2 covers 15 bases. Germline CDR1 reads SGHRS; CDR2 reads YFSETQ. CDR3 length: 17 amino acids. V shed 5 bases, J shed 4 bases, and the junction held 7 bases outside the gene matches. The chain's CDR3 is CASRQGLAGGNYNEQFF. CDR3 nucleotide sequence: TGCGCCAGCAGACAGGGACTAGCGGGAGGAAATTACAATGAGCAGTTCTTC.

V gene TRBV27 combines with J gene TRBJ2-2; tentative D call: TRBD1 (5 bases). The germline V and J ends were trimmed by 3 bases and 0 bases, with 17 bases remaining between them. This CDR3 comprises 18 residues. In germline, CDR1 is MNHEY, CDR2 SMNVEV (reference sequence). The CDR3 nucleotides are TGTGCCAGCAGTTTCACATTATTCCAGGGCGCGAACACCGGGGAGCTGTTTTTT. Its translation is CASSFTLFQGANTGELFF.

This chain connects TRBV9 to TRBJ1-4; the D gene is possibly TRBD1 (5 bases). This CDR3 has 16 residues. CDR1 SGDLS and CDR2 YYNGEE come from the germline V gene. The germline V and J ends were trimmed by 4 bases and 3 bases, with 16 bases remaining between them. The chain's CDR3 is CASSTGRGGANEKLFF. In nucleotides, the CDR3 is TGTGCCAGCAGCACGGGAAGGGGAGGGGCTAATGAAAAACTGTTTTTT. Full variable domain (remainder filled in from reference TRBV9 and TRBJ1-4): DSGVTQTPKHLITATGQRVTLRCSPRSGDLSVYWYQQSLDQGLQFLIQYYNGEERAKGNILERFSAQQFPDLHSELNLSSLELGDSALYFCASSTGRGGANEKLFFGSGTQLSVL.

V usage is TRBV7-2 and J usage is TRBJ2-2, with a tentative D call TRBD1 (6 bases). Trimming shortened V by 6 bases and J by 0 bases, and 14 bases separated the two germline ends. The CDR3 has 16 amino acids. CDR1 SGHTA and CDR2 FQGNSA come from the germline V gene. The CDR3 bases are TGTGCCAGCAGACCTGCCGGACAGCCGAACACCGGGGAGCTGTTTTTT. Its translation: CASRPAGQPNTGELFF.

The sample holds a few counts of this clone. The genes are TRBV2 and TRBJ2-7; TRBD2 aligns across 9 bases. Per germline, CDR1 SNHLY and CDR2 FYNNEI. V gave up 3 bases and J gave up 3 bases; unmatched junction bases: 6. CDR3 length: 15 amino acids. The CDR3 protein is CASSDRDSGSYEQYF. Written as DNA, the CDR3 is TGTGCCAGCAGTGATCGGGATAGCGGGAGCTACGAGCAGTACTTC.

The chain employs TRBV5-5 and TRBJ2-7; D not certain. The CDR3 contains 14 residues. The germline V and J ends were trimmed by 1 base and 0 bases, with 8 bases remaining between them. Germline assignment: CDR1 SGHKS and CDR2 YYEKEE (reference sequence). CDR3 region: CASSLWQSSYEQYF. The CDR3 DNA sequence: TGTGCCAGCAGCTTGTGGCAGTCCTCCTACGAGCAGTACTTC.